These 25 T cell receptor beta chains share one sample of origin, sequenced in a study of blood T cell repertoires in COVID-19. Libraries were prepared by immunoSEQ multiplex PCR; TCRdb keeps only in-frame clonotypes and omits some of them. Altogether roughly 350,000 clones are present, more than 90% being singletons, with the ten largest covering around a sixth. Sequencing was done on a sample of PBMCs or T cells enriched from blood (not recorded which). Every receptor here comes from a woman in her twenties or thirties who had recovered from COVID-19.

This chain connects TRBV25-1 to TRBJ1-1; a possible D gene is TRBD1 (5 bases). Germline V lookup: CDR1 MGHDK, CDR2 SYGVNS. V was cut by 7 bases and J by 6 bases, with 6 bases left in between. The CDR3 runs 10 residues. The CDR3 reads CASTQAEAFF. In nucleotides, the CDR3 is TGTGCCAGCACACAGGCTGAAGCTTTCTTT.

V and J are TRBV10-2 and TRBJ1-5; 8 bases line up with TRBD1. Trimming at V came to 8 bases and at J to 3 bases, leaving 9 bases not matched to a gene. CDR3 length: 15 residues. The germline gives CDR1 WSHSY, CDR2 SAAADI. The CDR3 protein is CASRRDRQVNQPQHF. For the CDR3, the DNA is TGCGCCAGCCGGCGGGACAGGCAAGTCAATCAGCCCCAGCATTTT.

This clone came up once. This chain connects TRBV5-4 to TRBJ2-7; 12 bases fit TRBD2. Looked up from germline, CDR1 is SGHNT and CDR2 is YYREEE (reference sequence). V dropped 6 bases and J dropped 7; count of bases not matched to a gene: 8. This CDR3 region has 14 residues. The CDR3 sequence: CASTPSGGAGEQYF. In nucleotides, the CDR3 is TGTGCCAGCACCCCTAGCGGGGGGGCAGGAGAGCAGTACTTC.

In this sample, this clone turned up once. The chain combines TRBV6-7 with TRBJ1-2; 7 bases align to TRBD1. TRBV6-7 is an ORF, and what it does is uncertain. The CDR3 has 14 amino acids. The trim removed 4 bases at V and 5 bases at J, leaving 7 bases unmatched. CDR3 sequence: CASSFPGQRYGYTF. The CDR3 nucleotides are TGTGCCAGCAGTTTCCCGGGACAGAGATATGGCTACACCTTC.

The V call is TRBV18, the J call TRBJ1-4; D is unclear. The ends were cut back, 1 base at V and 1 base at J, with 10 bases in the middle. Germline values: CDR1 KGHSH, CDR2 LQKENI. The CDR3 loop spans 16 amino acids. This CDR3 reads CASSPQKGGTNEKLFF. The CDR3 DNA reads TGTGCCAGCTCACCACAGAAAGGCGGAACTAATGAAAAACTGTTTTTT.

V gene TRBV7-9 combines with J gene TRBJ2-5; D call uncertain. Germline CDR1 is SEHNR and CDR2 is FQNEAQ (reference sequence). V lost 5 bases and J 1 base, leaving 11 bases between the germline ends. The CDR3 is 14 amino acids. CDR3: CASSPLSSQETQYF. The CDR3 DNA reads as TGTGCCAGCAGCCCTCTAAGTTCCCAAGAGACCCAGTACTTC.

This clone is a singleton in its sample. J is TRBJ2-5 and V is TRBV19; TRBD1 matches 9 bases. The CDR3 totals 15 residues. Germline loops: CDR1 LNHDA, CDR2 SQIVND (reference sequence). V dropped 1 base and J dropped 4; count of bases not matched to a gene: 4. CDR3 amino acids: CASSIASTGGETQYF. The CDR3 DNA sequence: TGTGCCAGTAGTATAGCCTCGACAGGGGGAGAGACCCAGTACTTC.

This chain connects TRBV5-1 to TRBJ2-7, with D possibly being TRBD2 (6 bases). Germline CDR1 is SGHRS and CDR2 is YFSETQ. The CDR3 spans 15 residues. V was cut by 2 bases and J by 1 base, with 13 bases left in between. The CDR3 loop is CASSFRESGSYEQYF. The CDR3 nucleotides are TGCGCCAGCAGCTTTAGGGAGAGCGGGTCCTACGAGCAGTACTTC.

The rearrangement joins TRBV4-2 to TRBJ1-6, with D hard to call. Between the trimmed V and J ends, which lost 1 base and 8 bases, there was a span of 12 bases. This CDR3 has 15 residues. CDR1 and CDR2 (germline): LGHNA, YNFKEQ. For the CDR3, the DNA is TGTGCCAGCAGCCAAGGGGAGTACCAACATTCACCCCTCCACTTT. It specifies CASSQGEYQHSPLHF.

This clone is a singleton in its sample. The chain uses TRBV10-3 and TRBJ2-1, with 8 positions matching TRBD2. This CDR3 contains 16 residues. V shed 3 bases and J 7 bases; nucleotides not matched to a gene: 11. CDR1 is ENHRY and CDR2 is SYGVKD in the germline V gene. DNA for the CDR3: TGTGCCATCAGTGATCCTTCGGGAGGGATGAGGAATGAGCAGTTCTTC. It is translated as CAISDPSGGMRNEQFF.

The J gene is TRBJ2-3, the V gene TRBV7-2; 7 positions agree with TRBD2. This CDR3 comprises 13 residues. J lost 6 bases, V lost 1 base, and 1 base had no gene match. Germline V lookup: CDR1 SGHTA, CDR2 FQGNSA. The CDR3 coding sequence is TGTGCCAGCAGCTTAGTGGGGGGGGATACGCAGTATTTT. This translates into CASSLVGGDTQYF.

The V call is TRBV28, the J call TRBJ2-2; D possibly corresponds to TRBD2 (5 bases). Trimming pared 5 bases from V and 0 bases from J, leaving 16 bases between. CDR3 length: 17 amino acids. The germline CDR1 and CDR2 sequences are MDHEN and SYDVKM. The CDR3 region is CASSTRLRGPNTGELFF. CDR3 DNA: TGTGCCAGCAGTACCCGACTGCGCGGGCCGAACACCGGGGAGCTGTTTTTT.

The V gene is TRBV12-3 or TRBV12-4, the J gene TRBJ1-1; no reliable D call. CDR3 size: 13 residues. Trimming shortened V by 7 bases and J by 1 base, and 10 bases separated the two germline ends. The CDR3 spells CASTKDWNTEAFF. The CDR3 DNA reads TGTGCCAGCACGAAGGACTGGAACACTGAAGCTTTCTTT.

V gene TRBV7-9 combines with J gene TRBJ2-5, with 9 bases aligning to TRBD2. CDR1 is SEHNR and CDR2 is FQNEAQ in the germline V gene (reference sequence). The V segment lost 1 base and the J segment 3 bases; nucleotides outside the gene matches: 6. The CDR3 totals 16 residues. Here the CDR3 DNA reads TGTGCCAGCAGCTTAGGGTTGACTAGCGGTAAAGAGACCCAGTACTTC. Residues: CASSLGLTSGKETQYF.

A single count supports this clone. CDR3 DNA sequence: TGTGCCAGCAGCTTTCATAGGGAGACTAATGAAAAACTGTTTTTT. Encoded protein: CASSFHRETNEKLFF. This sequence joins TRBV5-7 and TRBJ1-4; D unclear. TRBV5-7 is sorted into the ORF group, with uncertain function. The CDR3 runs 15 residues. Deletions cut 2 bases from V and 2 bases from J, with 10 bases between.

V is TRBV10-3 and J is TRBJ2-7; TRBD2 is a possible D gene (6 bases). Germline assignment: CDR1 ENHRY and CDR2 SYGVKD. The CDR3 length is 12 residues. V lost 8 bases and J 2 bases, leaving 10 bases between the germline ends. CDR3 sequence: CAIGTDPYEQYF. DNA of the CDR3: TGTGCCATCGGGACTGATCCCTACGAGCAGTACTTC.

The V and J genes are TRBV3-1 (or the pseudogene TRBV3-2) and TRBJ1-1; 7 positions match TRBD1. This CDR3 region has 15 residues. V was clipped by 2 bases and J by 2 bases; unmatched bases: 5. The germline V gene has CDR1 LGHDT and CDR2 YNNKEL (reference sequence). The CDR3 region has the DNA TGTGCCAGCAGCCAAAGAGGACAGGCTAACACTGAAGCTTTCTTT. Residues: CASSQRGQANTEAFF.

V and J are TRBV10-3 and TRBJ1-2, with D possibly TRBD1 on 5 matching bases. Germline V gene lookup returns CDR1 ENHRY and CDR2 SYGVKD. Trimming shortened V by 0 bases and J by 8 bases, and 13 bases separated the two germline ends. The CDR3 is 14 residues long. The chain's CDR3 is CAISESFGRDGYTF. The CDR3 DNA reads as TGTGCCATCAGTGAGTCCTTTGGGAGGGACGGCTACACCTTC.

The chain has TRBV27 and TRBJ2-7, with a tentative D call TRBD2 (8 bases). The CDR3 covers 15 residues. Germline V gene sequence: CDR1 MNHEY, CDR2 SMNVEV (reference sequence). The V end lost 0 bases, the J end lost 11 bases, and 20 bases lay between the germline ends. The CDR3 DNA follows: TGTGCCAGCAGTTTATCCGGGAGGGACAGTATGTATGAGTACTTC. It encodes CASSLSGRDSMYEYF.

V usage is TRBV28 and J usage is TRBJ2-7; D is unclear. The CDR3 spans 16 residues. Germline CDR1 and CDR2: MDHEN and SYDVKM. V lost 3 bases and J 3 bases, leaving 18 bases between the germline ends. CDR3 loop: CASSFGGEPSLYEQYF. DNA of the CDR3: TGTGCCAGCAGTTTTGGCGGCGAGCCCTCCCTCTACGAGCAGTACTTC. The full variable domain, with the rest looked up from reference TRBV28 and TRBJ2-7, is DVKVTQSSRYLVKRTGEKVFLECVQDMDHENMFWYRQDPGLGLRLIYFSYDVKMKEKGDIPEGYSVSREKKERFSLILESASTNQTSMYLCASSFGGEPSLYEQYFGPGTRLTVT.

J is TRBJ1-6 and V is TRBV2, with D perhaps TRBD1 (6 bases). CDR3 length: 15 residues. The V end was cut by 6 bases, the J end by 7 bases, with 16 bases between. The germline V gene encodes CDR1 SNHLY and CDR2 FYNNEI. The CDR3 here is CASRSQGLKNSPLHF. The CDR3, as DNA: TGTGCCAGCAGGTCCCAGGGGCTCAAGAATTCACCCCTCCACTTT.

The chain links TRBV27 to TRBJ2-7; no clear D gene. The CDR3 length is 13 residues. With 8 bases removed from V and 2 bases from J, the gap between germline ends came to 13 bases. Germline V CDR1 and CDR2: MNHEY, SMNVEV (reference sequence). This chain's CDR3 is CASWALHTYEQYF. CDR3 in DNA: TGTGCCAGCTGGGCCTTACATACCTACGAGCAGTACTTC.

This chain uses TRBV18 with TRBJ2-3; 12 bases match TRBD2. V lost 4 bases, J lost 1 base, and 6 bases stayed unmatched. The CDR3 extends over 17 amino acids. CDR1 and CDR2 from the germline V gene are KGHSH and LQKENI. CDR3 amino acids: CASSLRLAGDRTDTQYF. Written as DNA, the CDR3 is TGTGCCAGCTCACTCCGACTAGCGGGGGACCGCACAGATACGCAGTATTTT.

The chain carries TRBV5-4 and TRBJ1-5; TRBD1 aligns across 8 bases. J gave up 1 base and V 2 bases, and 2 bases lay outside the gene matches. There are 15 residues in the CDR3. Germline CDR1 is SGHNT and CDR2 is YYREEE (reference sequence). The CDR3 sequence: CASSFDRGSNQPQHF. The DNA of the CDR3 is TGTGCCAGCAGCTTCGACAGGGGAAGCAATCAGCCCCAGCATTTT.

This sequence joins TRBV7-2 and TRBJ2-2; 8 bases match TRBD1. The CDR3 loop spans 14 amino acids. The germline V gene has CDR1 SGHTA and CDR2 FQGNSA. V shed 5 bases, J shed 5 bases, and the junction held 4 bases outside the gene matches. The CDR3 sequence: CASSADRVTGELFF. CDR3 bases: TGTGCCAGCAGCGCGGACAGGGTGACCGGGGAGCTGTTTTTT. Based on the CDR3 plus reference TRBV7-2 and TRBJ2-2, the full variable domain is GAGVSQSPSNKVTEKGKDVELRCDPISGHTALYWYRQSLGQGLEFLIYFQGNSAPDKSGLPSDRFSAERTGGSVSTLTIQRTQQEDSAVYLCASSADRVTGELFFGEGSRLTVL.